What follows are 24 T cell receptor beta chains derived from one specimen sequenced in a study of blood T cell repertoires in COVID-19. Repertoires were generated with immunoSEQ multiplex PCR, while TCRdb's copy carries only in-frame clones and drops some. Of 150,000 or so clones listed, approximately 90% were seen once; the top ten hold 4%. The sample comprised PBMCs or T cells enriched from blood (not recorded which). All receptors come from a woman aged 40 to 50 who had been exposed to COVID-19.

This sequence joins TRBV19 and TRBJ2-3, with 7 bases fitting TRBD1. This CDR3 region has 15 residues. The junction had 8 bases not matched to a gene; V was cut back by 4 bases and J by 4 bases. Germline V gives CDR1 LNHDA, CDR2 SQIVND (reference sequence). Here the CDR3 DNA reads TGTGCCAGTAGTACCCAGAGGGGGCGCCCAGATACGCAGTATTTT. It specifies CASSTQRGRPDTQYF.

This chain joins TRBV6-9 and TRBJ2-2, with TRBD1 identical over 7 bases. The germline V gene encodes CDR1 MNHGY and CDR2 SVAAGI. Germline trimming cut 3 bases from V and 3 bases from J; bases unmatched to any gene: 4. The CDR3 sequence is 15 residues long. CDR3 nucleotide sequence: TGTGCCAGCAGTTACAGGGGGTTGGACACCGGGGAGCTGTTTTTT. Encoded protein: CASSYRGLDTGELFF.

V gene TRBV5-1 combines with J gene TRBJ2-7; weak D call: TRBD1 (6 bases). CDR1 is SGHRS and CDR2 is YFSETQ in the germline V gene. V was pared by 2 bases and J by 0 bases, with 9 bases between. The CDR3 extends over 14 amino acids. CDR3: CASSFRDNSYEQYF. The CDR3 region has the DNA TGCGCCAGCAGCTTCCGGGACAACTCCTACGAGCAGTACTTC.

This chain uses TRBV9 with TRBJ1-1; 7 positions agree with TRBD1. The CDR3 sequence is 13 residues long. Germline CDR1 is SGDLS and CDR2 is YYNGEE. V shed 0 bases, J shed 10 bases, and the junction held 6 bases outside the gene matches. The CDR3: CASSVGQGSVAFF. The DNA for the CDR3 is TGTGCCAGCAGCGTAGGACAGGGCTCTGTAGCTTTCTTT.

The gene calls are TRBV18 and TRBJ2-5; possible D gene TRBD1, 7 bases. There are 15 residues in the CDR3. The V end lost 3 bases, the J end lost 2 bases, and 13 bases lay between the germline ends. Looked up from germline, CDR1 is KGHSH and CDR2 is LQKENI. The CDR3 nucleotides read TGTGCCAGCTCACCTCAGGGGGGACTTCAAGAGACCCAGTACTTC. Translating gives CASSPQGGLQETQYF.

The V call is TRBV9, the J call TRBJ1-1, with 9 positions matching TRBD1. CDR3 length: 13 residues. Germline loops: CDR1 SGDLS, CDR2 YYNGEE. The trim removed 3 bases at V and 7 bases at J, leaving 4 bases unmatched. The CDR3 protein is CASSGGQGYEAFF. As DNA, the CDR3 is TGTGCCAGCAGCGGGGGACAGGGCTATGAAGCTTTCTTT.

The chain joins TRBV27 to TRBJ2-7; D is perhaps TRBD2 (6 bases). This CDR3 is 14 amino acids long. The germline V gene has CDR1 MNHEY and CDR2 SMNVEV (reference sequence). V lost 3 bases, J lost 3 bases, and 12 bases lay in between. CDR3 DNA: TGTGCCAGCAGTTTCGGAGGGAAGGGCTACGAGCAGTACTTC. Residues: CASSFGGKGYEQYF.

By share of the sample, this clone is medium-sized. The chain recombines TRBV6-5 with TRBJ2-3; D is perhaps TRBD2 (7 bases). Trimming left V 11 bases short and J 0 bases short, with 18 bases between. The CDR3 has 15 amino acids. Looked up from germline, CDR1 is MNHEY and CDR2 is SVGAGI. The CDR3 protein is CACQRGAGSTDTQYF. CDR3 DNA sequence: TGTGCCTGCCAACGGGGGGCAGGGAGCACAGATACGCAGTATTTT.

This clone was observed once. The J gene is TRBJ1-5, the V gene TRBV6-2 or TRBV6-3; tentatively, D is TRBD1 (5 bases). CDR1 is MNHEY, CDR2 SVGEGT, per germline. The CDR3 has 13 residues. Trimming stripped 5 bases from V and 1 base from J, with 6 bases between. The CDR3 DNA reads as TGTGCCAGCAGTGGACACAGCAATCAGCCCCAGCATTTT. Translating gives CASSGHSNQPQHF.

A single count supports this clone. DNA of the CDR3: TGCGCCAGCAGCCAAGAGACAGCGAAAGATACGCAGTATTTT. Its translation: CASSQETAKDTQYF. V usage is TRBV4-1 and J usage is TRBJ2-3; a weak D match, TRBD1 (5 bases). CDR1 and CDR2 from the germline V gene are MGHRA and YSYEKL. The CDR3 is made up of 14 amino acids. The V and J ends lost 0 bases and 5 bases respectively, with 9 bases between them.

This clone was seen just once. The V gene is TRBV6-6, the J gene TRBJ1-2; 8 bases fit TRBD1. The CDR3 covers 13 residues. Germline-derived CDR1 and CDR2 are MNHNY and SVGAGI (reference sequence). With V trimmed by 9 bases and J by 7 bases, 10 bases remained unmatched. The CDR3 sequence: CARSRDRKGGYTF. The CDR3 nucleotides are TGTGCCAGGTCCCGGGACAGGAAGGGTGGCTACACCTTC.

This clone was observed a few times. The gene calls are TRBV5-1 and TRBJ2-5, with D perhaps TRBD2 (7 bases). In germline, CDR1 is SGHRS, CDR2 YFSETQ. The ends were cut back, 0 bases at V and 3 bases at J, with 18 bases in the middle. CDR3 length: 17 amino acids. CDR3 residues: CASSLGGGGSGKETQYF. The CDR3 DNA reads TGCGCCAGCAGCTTGGGTGGCGGGGGCTCTGGAAAAGAGACCCAGTACTTC.

The chain combines TRBV2 with TRBJ2-7; 9 bases are a match to TRBD2. CDR1 SNHLY and CDR2 FYNNEI come from the germline V gene. The CDR3 runs to 16 residues. The V and J ends lost 4 bases and 5 bases, in that order; junction bases with no gene match: 12. Here the CDR3 reads CASSGSSGTSRDEQYF. CDR3 sequence (DNA): TGTGCCAGCAGTGGATCGTCCGGGACTAGCAGGGACGAGCAGTACTTC.

The genes are TRBV7-2 and TRBJ2-5; D is perhaps TRBD1 (5 bases). V lost 6 bases, J lost 5 bases, and 19 bases lay in between. The CDR3 is 15 amino acids. Germline V CDR1 and CDR2: SGHTA, FQGNSA. The chain's CDR3 is CASRSQSRKGETQYF. CDR3 bases: TGTGCCAGCAGATCTCAGTCTCGAAAGGGGGAGACCCAGTACTTC.

The gene calls are TRBV2 and TRBJ2-5, with 7 bases matching TRBD1. Germline CDR1 is SNHLY and CDR2 is FYNNEI. The CDR3 is 12 residues long. The CDR3 region is CAKTGYQETQYF. The CDR3 nucleotides read TGTGCTAAGACAGGGTACCAAGAGACCCAGTACTTC. Full variable domain (missing parts from reference TRBV2 and TRBJ2-5): EPEVTQTPSHQVTQMGQEVILRCVPISNHLYFYWYRQILGQKVEFLVSFYNNEISEKSEIFDDQFSVERPDGSNFTLKIRSTKLEDSAMYFCAKTGYQETQYFGPGTRLLVL.

The chain has TRBV14 and TRBJ1-2; perhaps TRBD1 as D (5 bases). The V gene's germline CDR1 is SGHDN and CDR2 FVKESK. This CDR3 has 13 residues. Between the trimmed V and J ends, which lost 4 bases and 2 bases, there was a span of 8 bases. Here the CDR3 reads CASSRQSNYGYTF. Written as DNA, the CDR3 is TGTGCCAGCAGCCGACAGTCCAACTATGGCTACACCTTC.

This chain connects TRBV5-1 to TRBJ2-2; the match to TRBD2 covers 8 bases. V lost 6 bases and J lost 2; bases outside the gene matches: 6. CDR1 and CDR2 from the germline V gene are SGHRS and YFSETQ. This CDR3 has 15 amino acids. The CDR3 region is CASTMTSANTGELFF. The CDR3 bases are TGCGCCAGCACGATGACTAGCGCCAACACCGGGGAGCTGTTTTTT.

This chain links TRBV4-3 with TRBJ2-2; TRBD2 matches 11 bases. With V trimmed by 2 bases and J by 7 bases, 0 bases remained unmatched. Germline assignment: CDR1 LGHNA and CDR2 YSLEER. CDR3 size: 14 residues. The CDR3 region is CASSQLAGGGELFF. The CDR3 DNA is TGCGCCAGCAGCCAACTAGCGGGAGGCGGGGAGCTGTTTTTT.

The chain couples TRBV5-1 to TRBJ2-7; 9 nucleotides agree with TRBD1. The CDR3 has 15 residues. V gave up 4 bases and J gave up 3 bases; unmatched junction bases: 8. The germline V gene encodes CDR1 SGHRS and CDR2 YFSETQ. Here the CDR3 DNA reads TGCGCCAGCAGCCGAGATGGACAGGGGAGCTACGAGCAGTACTTC. Translated: CASSRDGQGSYEQYF.

This chain connects TRBV9 to TRBJ1-1, with D perhaps matching TRBD1 (5 bases). Trimming cost V 0 bases and J 5 bases, with 11 bases left between them. The CDR3 is 14 residues long. Germline V gives CDR1 SGDLS, CDR2 YYNGEE. CDR3 sequence: CASSVAGVETEAFF. The CDR3 DNA reads TGTGCCAGCAGCGTAGCGGGGGTGGAGACTGAAGCTTTCTTT.

The V and J genes are TRBV5-1 and TRBJ2-3; TRBD2 matches 8 bases. Germline V gives CDR1 SGHRS, CDR2 YFSETQ. The CDR3 consists of 16 residues. With V trimmed by 5 bases and J by 3 bases, 11 bases remained unmatched. DNA for the CDR3: TGCGCCAGCAGTTCGCAGGGAGCGGGGGCAACAGATACGCAGTATTTT. The encoded protein is CASSSQGAGATDTQYF.

This clone is a singleton in its sample. V and J are TRBV14 and TRBJ2-1; TRBD2 agrees at 7 bases. This CDR3 has 14 residues. Germline-derived CDR1 and CDR2 are SGHDN and FVKESK. Germline trimming cut 4 bases from V and 6 bases from J; bases unmatched to any gene: 6. CDR3 protein: CASSPSGGFNEQFF. CDR3 DNA sequence: TGTGCCAGCAGCCCTTCGGGAGGTTTCAATGAGCAGTTCTTC.

The chain links TRBV3-1 (or the pseudogene TRBV3-2) to TRBJ2-5; the match to TRBD2 covers 14 bases. J was trimmed by 4 bases and V by 4 bases; bases with no gene match: 11. There are 18 residues in the CDR3. The germline gives CDR1 LGHDT, CDR2 YNNKEL (reference sequence). The CDR3 reads CASSLGIMTSGGGETQYF. CDR3 DNA: TGTGCCAGCAGCCTGGGAATCATGACTAGCGGGGGGGGAGAGACCCAGTACTTC.

The J gene is TRBJ1-2, the V gene TRBV19; 8 nucleotides match TRBD1. CDR1 and CDR2 from the germline V gene are LNHDA and SQIVND (reference sequence). J was trimmed by 5 bases and V by 3 bases; bases with no gene match: 8. The CDR3 loop spans 15 amino acids. The CDR3 is CASSIGQGVEYGYTF. CDR3 DNA sequence: TGTGCCAGTAGTATCGGACAGGGAGTTGAGTATGGCTACACCTTC. The complete variable domain, with remaining parts taken from reference TRBV19 and TRBJ1-2, reads DGGITQSPKYLFRKEGQNVTLSCEQNLNHDAMYWYRQDPGQGLRLIYYSQIVNDFQKGDIAEGYSVSREKKESFPLTVTSAQKNPTAFYLCASSIGQGVEYGYTFGSGTRLTVV.